This TCR beta chain was retrieved from a study of cytomegalovirus exposure and HLA in healthy donors. On the study more broadly: When fewer than 400 donors were genotyped, roughly 82% of them were found to fall in the Caucasian-associated ancestry cluster.

As for this clone: Its matching antigen is unknown.

CDR3 length: 13 residues. V was cut by 3 bases and J by 0 bases, with 6 bases left in between. The germline gives CDR1 MGHDK, CDR2 SYGVNS. Both 60 Vbeta primers and 13 Jbeta primers went into the PCR. Some clones are missing from TCRdb's copy, which holds only in-frame ones; the method was immunoSEQ multiplex PCR. This sample has about 96,000 clones, with roughly 80% found just once. Overall study findings and caveats: Information on immune exposure was restricted to one variable (CMV serostatus). HLA alleles were associated with fewer than 20,000 TCR beta sequences in a later analysis at 0.05 false discovery rate. Later examination showed HLA-associated TCR beta chains had greater clonal expansion than equally common others.

The clonotype comes from a man younger than 45 in good health and CMV-seronegative. The sample comprised PBMCs. The chain links TRBV25-1 to TRBJ2-7; a weak D match, TRBD1 (5 bases). The CDR3 spells CASSDRASYEQYF. Written as DNA, the CDR3 is TGTGCCAGCAGTGACAGGGCCTCCTACGAGCAGTACTTC.